This is a list of T cell receptor beta chains from one sample in a study of breast tumors, draining lymph nodes, adjacent tissues. TCRdb analysed the multiplex PCR reads with MiXCR anew, one entry per CDR3 protein. The sample holds tens of thousands of distinct CDR3 sequences, around 40% seen once. Sequenced material: breast tumor tissue. These receptor sequences come from a female donor with breast cancer. Some clones in this sample may be carry-over from other donors' samples. The conserved cysteine and the conserved F or W are not part of the CDR3 here. The D gene is left open where the match is weak.

j_gene: TRBJ2-1
len: 13
v_gene: TRBV9
d_gene: .
CDR3aa: ASSETGNTYNEQF

j_gene: TRBJ2-1
len: 13
v_gene: TRBV19
d_gene: .
CDR3aa: ASSKSGATYNEQF

j_gene: TRBJ1-3
len: 13
v_gene: TRBV6-1
d_gene: TRBD1
CDR3aa: ASSGRTGAGNTIY

j_gene: TRBJ2-1
len: 13
v_gene: TRBV6-5
d_gene: TRBD2
CDR3aa: ASSFSGRAHGEQF

j_gene: TRBJ2-6
len: 15
v_gene: TRBV10-2
d_gene: .
CDR3aa: ASSDSGLLSGANVLT

j_gene: TRBJ1-5
len: 13
v_gene: TRBV18
d_gene: TRBD1
CDR3aa: ASSRTGVGNQPQH

j_gene: TRBJ2-1
len: 15
v_gene: TRBV7-8
d_gene: TRBD1
CDR3aa: ASSQYNRDSPYNEQF

j_gene: TRBJ1-6
len: 13
v_gene: TRBV5-8
d_gene: TRBD1
CDR3aa: ASSTGTGLNSPLH

j_gene: TRBJ2-7
len: 10
v_gene: TRBV6-2/TRBV6-3
d_gene: .
CDR3aa: ASSHPTDEQY

j_gene: TRBJ2-1
len: 13
v_gene: TRBV30
d_gene: TRBD2
CDR3aa: AWSTLAGGLNEQF

j_gene: TRBJ1-1
len: 11
v_gene: TRBV13
d_gene: .
CDR3aa: ASSLDVNTEAF

j_gene: TRBJ2-1
len: 12
v_gene: TRBV11-2
d_gene: TRBD2
CDR3aa: ASSLMGSGSEQF

j_gene: TRBJ2-5
len: 14
v_gene: TRBV29-1
d_gene: TRBD2
CDR3aa: SVEIAPGGDQETQY

j_gene: TRBJ2-4
len: 10
v_gene: TRBV14
d_gene: .
CDR3aa: ASSHNVNIQY

j_gene: TRBJ1-1
len: 12
v_gene: TRBV7-9
d_gene: .
CDR3aa: ASSSYQGSAEAF

j_gene: TRBJ2-3
len: 13
v_gene: TRBV10-3
d_gene: TRBD2
CDR3aa: AISNSGVDTDTQY

j_gene: TRBJ2-7
len: 11
v_gene: TRBV5-1
d_gene: .
CDR3aa: TSSLDSSYEQY

j_gene: TRBJ2-3
len: 13
v_gene: TRBV29-1
d_gene: .
CDR3aa: SVEPLGTGTDTQY

j_gene: TRBJ2-3
len: 15
v_gene: TRBV10-3
d_gene: TRBD1
CDR3aa: AISGPQGAPRVDTQY

j_gene: TRBJ1-2
len: 13
v_gene: TRBV3-1
d_gene: TRBD1
CDR3aa: ASSPWTGEHHGYT

j_gene: TRBJ2-7
len: 8
v_gene: TRBV2
d_gene: .
CDR3aa: ASSAGPQY

j_gene: TRBJ2-1
len: 12
v_gene: TRBV15
d_gene: .
CDR3aa: ATSRRSSYNEQF

j_gene: TRBJ2-5
len: 13
v_gene: TRBV4-3
d_gene: TRBD2
CDR3aa: ASSQDLGRAGAQY

j_gene: TRBJ2-1
len: 13
v_gene: TRBV6-5
d_gene: TRBD2
CDR3aa: ASSLSGDSYNEQF

j_gene: TRBJ2-7
len: 11
v_gene: TRBV4-2
d_gene: .
CDR3aa: ASRPPLAVWLP

j_gene: TRBJ2-5
len: 12
v_gene: TRBV19
d_gene: TRBD2
CDR3aa: ASSIQPSGAPVY

j_gene: TRBJ2-1
len: 13
v_gene: TRBV24-1
d_gene: .
CDR3aa: ATSVARGPYNEQF

j_gene: TRBJ1-2
len: 12
v_gene: TRBV6-2/TRBV6-3
d_gene: .
CDR3aa: ASCPRQTVYGYT

j_gene: TRBJ1-5
len: 14
v_gene: TRBV12-3/TRBV12-4
d_gene: TRBD1
CDR3aa: ASSPLGQGGNQPQH

j_gene: TRBJ2-5
len: 17
v_gene: TRBV5-1
d_gene: .
CDR3aa: ASSFYICSARGEDLAQY

j_gene: TRBJ1-1
len: 12
v_gene: TRBV29-1
d_gene: .
CDR3aa: SVEGYSLNTEAF

j_gene: TRBJ1-1
len: 10
v_gene: TRBV19
d_gene: .
CDR3aa: ASSITGTEAF

j_gene: TRBJ1-5
len: 11
v_gene: TRBV27
d_gene: .
CDR3aa: ASSLTSGSYEH

j_gene: TRBJ2-7
len: 10
v_gene: TRBV20-1
d_gene: .
CDR3aa: SARRGTYEQY

j_gene: TRBJ2-1
len: 10
v_gene: TRBV12-3/TRBV12-4
d_gene: TRBD1
CDR3aa: ASSFNRGEQF

j_gene: TRBJ2-5
len: 11
v_gene: TRBV10-2
d_gene: .
CDR3aa: ASSERDGETQY

j_gene: TRBJ1-5
len: 12
v_gene: TRBV25-1
d_gene: .
CDR3aa: ASSDTGRGQPQD

j_gene: TRBJ1-1
len: 16
v_gene: TRBV20-1
d_gene: .
CDR3aa: SARGGGGATNLNTEAF

j_gene: TRBJ1-2
len: 13
v_gene: TRBV5-6
d_gene: .
CDR3aa: ASSVIEPGAYGYT

j_gene: TRBJ2-1
len: 13
v_gene: TRBV7-3
d_gene: TRBD2
CDR3aa: ASSCGTSPHSEQL

j_gene: TRBJ2-1
len: 13
v_gene: TRBV6-1
d_gene: .
CDR3aa: ASSEAHRGRNEQF

j_gene: TRBJ1-4
len: 14
v_gene: TRBV6-5
d_gene: TRBD1
CDR3aa: ASSLNPGQGGEKLF

j_gene: TRBJ2-7
len: 13
v_gene: TRBV14
d_gene: TRBD2
CDR3aa: ASSQGLAGAYEQY

j_gene: TRBJ2-2
len: 13
v_gene: TRBV7-6
d_gene: .
CDR3aa: ASSLAVTRSGELF

j_gene: TRBJ1-5
len: 13
v_gene: TRBV19
d_gene: .
CDR3aa: ASSILGHSNQPQH

j_gene: TRBJ2-3
len: 13
v_gene: TRBV20-1
d_gene: TRBD2
CDR3aa: SARGGTSLTDTQY

j_gene: TRBJ1-2
len: 13
v_gene: TRBV6-6
d_gene: .
CDR3aa: ASSRRGVPSYGYT

j_gene: TRBJ2-7
len: 15
v_gene: TRBV5-4
d_gene: .
CDR3aa: ASSLDAAAGASYEQY

j_gene: TRBJ2-7
len: 17
v_gene: TRBV5-5
d_gene: .
CDR3aa: ASSLDEQNAGNGAYEQY

j_gene: TRBJ1-2
len: 12
v_gene: TRBV7-2
d_gene: TRBD1
CDR3aa: ASSFGTGPVGYT

j_gene: TRBJ2-7
len: 9
v_gene: TRBV20-1
d_gene: .
CDR3aa: SAKTNYEQS

j_gene: TRBJ2-1
len: 15
v_gene: TRBV5-4
d_gene: TRBD2
CDR3aa: ASSLVSSGRGYNEQF

j_gene: TRBJ1-3
len: 13
v_gene: TRBV30
d_gene: .
CDR3aa: AWSPRGGLGNTIY